Listed below are T cell receptor beta chains from one sample, sequenced in a study of blood T cell repertoires in COVID-19. Assay used: immunoSEQ multiplex PCR; TCRdb lists only in-frame clones, some missing. The sample comprises a few hundred thousand clones, around 83% of which are singletons, and 1.5% to 2% rests with the top ten. The sample was peripheral blood. The receptors shown here come from a man aged 25 to 45 who had recovered from COVID-19. The CDR3 runs from the conserved cysteine through the conserved F or W. The D gene is left open where the match is weak. The listing skips clone size in some rows; elsewhere it reads once, few, many or a size class.

J gene: TRBJ2-7
D gene: TRBD1
clone size: few
V gene: TRBV6-1
CDR3 protein: CASSEKAGTGPDEQYF
CDR3 DNA: TGTGCCAGCAGTGAAAAGGCTGGGACAGGGCCTGACGAGCAGTACTTC

J gene: TRBJ2-7
D gene: .
clone size: .
V gene: TRBV7-9
CDR3 protein: CASSAVYGTNEQYF
CDR3 DNA: TGTGCCAGCAGCGCCGTTTACGGTACGAACGAGCAGTACTTC

J gene: TRBJ2-6
D gene: .
clone size: .
V gene: TRBV5-1
CDR3 protein: CASSLAGRGSGANVLTF
CDR3 DNA: TGCGCCAGCAGCTTGGCCGGCAGAGGCTCTGGGGCCAACGTCCTGACTTTC

J gene: TRBJ1-5
D gene: TRBD1
clone size: .
V gene: TRBV6-5
CDR3 protein: CASRPPGGAIQPQHF
CDR3 DNA: TGTGCCAGCCGCCCCCCAGGGGGCGCGATTCAGCCCCAGCATTTT

J gene: TRBJ2-5
D gene: .
clone size: .
V gene: TRBV2
CDR3 protein: CASSEMGAQETQYF
CDR3 DNA: TGTGCCAGCAGTGAGATGGGGGCCCAAGAGACCCAGTACTTC

J gene: TRBJ2-2
D gene: .
clone size: .
V gene: TRBV7-2
CDR3 protein: CASSLPVTGELFF
CDR3 DNA: TGTGCCAGCAGCTTGCCAGTCACCGGGGAGCTGTTTTTT

J gene: TRBJ2-5
D gene: .
clone size: .
V gene: TRBV9
CDR3 protein: CASSDPDEGFYETQYF
CDR3 DNA: TGTGCCAGCAGCGATCCAGACGAGGGATTTTATGAGACCCAGTACTTC

J gene: TRBJ2-1
D gene: TRBD1
clone size: .
V gene: TRBV10-3
CDR3 protein: CAIGDRGDNEQFF
CDR3 DNA: TGTGCCATTGGGGACAGGGGAGACAATGAGCAGTTCTTC

J gene: TRBJ2-1
D gene: .
clone size: once
V gene: TRBV7-2
CDR3 protein: CASSPATQAQFF
CDR3 DNA: TGTGCCAGCAGCCCCGCTACCCAGGCCCAGTTCTTC

J gene: TRBJ1-6
D gene: .
clone size: .
V gene: TRBV27
CDR3 protein: CASKPANAASPLHF
CDR3 DNA: TGTGCCAGCAAACCCGCGAACGCCGCTTCACCCCTCCACTTT

J gene: TRBJ2-2
D gene: .
clone size: .
V gene: TRBV20-1
CDR3 protein: CSASKRAHTGELFF
CDR3 DNA: TGCAGTGCTAGTAAGCGCGCGCACACCGGGGAGCTGTTTTTT

J gene: TRBJ2-7
D gene: .
clone size: .
V gene: TRBV1
CDR3 protein: CTSSHSDTAYEQYF
CDR3 DNA: TGCACCAGCAGCCATAGTGACACAGCCTACGAGCAGTACTTC

J gene: TRBJ2-7
D gene: .
clone size: .
V gene: TRBV27
CDR3 protein: CASSFAGVYEQYF
CDR3 DNA: TGTGCCAGCAGTTTTGCAGGGGTCTACGAGCAGTACTTC

J gene: TRBJ1-1
D gene: .
clone size: .
V gene: TRBV19
CDR3 protein: CASSPREGSAEAFF
CDR3 DNA: TGTGCCAGTAGTCCAAGGGAGGGGTCGGCTGAAGCTTTCTTT

J gene: TRBJ2-6
D gene: .
clone size: .
V gene: TRBV5-5
CDR3 protein: CASSFTGGTDAAGANVLTF
CDR3 DNA: TGTGCCAGCAGCTTCACGGGGGGGACAGACGCTGCTGGGGCCAACGTCCTGACTTTC

J gene: TRBJ1-1
D gene: TRBD1
clone size: .
V gene: TRBV5-1
CDR3 protein: CASSLTGTGMGGAFF
CDR3 DNA: TGCGCCAGCAGCCTAACCGGGACAGGTATGGGTGGAGCTTTCTTT

J gene: TRBJ1-5
D gene: .
clone size: .
V gene: TRBV6-1
CDR3 protein: CASSGPIGEGNQPQHF
CDR3 DNA: TGTGCCAGCAGTGGTCCAATAGGGGAAGGAAATCAGCCCCAGCATTTT

J gene: TRBJ2-1
D gene: TRBD2
clone size: .
V gene: TRBV19
CDR3 protein: CASSRVAGGPKYNEQFF
CDR3 DNA: TGTGCCAGTAGTAGAGTAGCGGGGGGCCCTAAATACAATGAGCAGTTCTTC

J gene: TRBJ2-3
D gene: .
clone size: .
V gene: TRBV7-3
CDR3 protein: CASSPDSSTRTQYF
CDR3 DNA: TGTGCCAGCAGCCCAGACTCAAGCACACGGACGCAGTATTTT

J gene: TRBJ1-6
D gene: .
clone size: .
V gene: TRBV5-1
CDR3 protein: CASSTGSRLSSPLHF
CDR3 DNA: TGCGCCAGCAGCACGGGATCCCGCTTAAGTTCACCCCTCCACTTT

J gene: TRBJ1-5
D gene: .
clone size: .
V gene: TRBV10-3
CDR3 protein: CAIRDSIYSNQPQHF
CDR3 DNA: TGTGCCATCAGGGACAGTATTTATAGCAATCAGCCCCAGCATTTT

J gene: TRBJ2-2
D gene: .
clone size: .
V gene: TRBV7-2
CDR3 protein: CASSLGKLGELFF
CDR3 DNA: TGTGCCAGCAGCTTAGGAAAACTCGGGGAGCTGTTTTTT

J gene: TRBJ1-1
D gene: .
clone size: .
V gene: TRBV18
CDR3 protein: CASSPGEGSSTEAFF
CDR3 DNA: TGTGCCAGCTCACCAGGGGAGGGCTCAAGCACTGAAGCTTTCTTT

J gene: TRBJ2-2
D gene: .
clone size: .
V gene: TRBV13
CDR3 protein: CASSLAGVTGELFF
CDR3 DNA: TGTGCCAGCAGCTTAGCCGGGGTTACCGGGGAGCTGTTTTTT

J gene: TRBJ2-3
D gene: TRBD2
clone size: .
V gene: TRBV6-5
CDR3 protein: CASSSSGGLTDTQYF
CDR3 DNA: TGTGCCAGCAGTTCTAGCGGGGGCCTCACAGATACGCAGTATTTT

J gene: TRBJ1-5
D gene: .
clone size: few
V gene: TRBV7-9
CDR3 protein: CASSRGDQPQHF
CDR3 DNA: TGTGCCAGCAGCCGGGGTGATCAGCCCCAGCATTTT

J gene: TRBJ2-7
D gene: .
clone size: .
V gene: TRBV6-5
CDR3 protein: CATQAYEQYF
CDR3 DNA: TGTGCCACCCAGGCCTACGAGCAGTACTTC

J gene: TRBJ2-5
D gene: .
clone size: once
V gene: TRBV5-4
CDR3 protein: CASSLGTEQETQYF
CDR3 DNA: TGTGCCAGCAGCTTGGGGACAGAACAAGAGACCCAGTACTTC

J gene: TRBJ2-3
D gene: TRBD2
clone size: .
V gene: TRBV4-2
CDR3 protein: CASSQGSGGIDTQYF
CDR3 DNA: TGTGCCAGCAGCCAAGGTAGCGGGGGTATAGATACGCAGTATTTT

J gene: TRBJ2-2
D gene: .
clone size: .
V gene: TRBV10-3
CDR3 protein: CAISELQGKELFF
CDR3 DNA: TGTGCCATCAGTGAATTACAGGGCAAAGAGCTGTTTTTT

J gene: TRBJ2-6
D gene: .
clone size: .
V gene: TRBV7-3
CDR3 protein: CASSLTRPAGANVLTF
CDR3 DNA: TGTGCCAGCAGCTTAACGCGGCCCGCTGGGGCCAACGTCCTGACTTTC

J gene: TRBJ2-1
D gene: .
clone size: .
V gene: TRBV6-5
CDR3 protein: CASSYSKNWFF
CDR3 DNA: TGTGCCAGCAGTTACTCCAAAAATTGGTTCTTC

J gene: TRBJ2-3
D gene: TRBD1
clone size: .
V gene: TRBV20-1
CDR3 protein: CSASFFSDFRHQTDRAADTQYF
CDR3 DNA: TGCAGTGCTAGTTTTTTTTCTGACTTCCGACATCAGACTGACAGGGCGGCAGATACGCAGTATTTT

J gene: TRBJ2-2
D gene: TRBD2
clone size: few
V gene: TRBV11-2
CDR3 protein: CASSSLAGQTGELFF
CDR3 DNA: TGTGCCAGCAGCTCCCTAGCGGGCCAAACCGGGGAGCTGTTTTTT

J gene: TRBJ2-2
D gene: .
clone size: .
V gene: TRBV2
CDR3 protein: CASSDGGTGELFF
CDR3 DNA: TGTGCCAGCAGTGACGGGGGCACCGGGGAGCTGTTTTTT

J gene: TRBJ2-2
D gene: TRBD1
clone size: .
V gene: TRBV3-1/TRBV3-2
CDR3 protein: CASSPRDRPNTGELFF
CDR3 DNA: TGTGCCAGCAGCCCCAGGGACAGACCGAACACCGGGGAGCTGTTTTTT

J gene: TRBJ1-5
D gene: .
clone size: few
V gene: TRBV12-1
CDR3 protein: CASSETGRSQPQHF
CDR3 DNA: TGTGCCAGCAGCGAGACAGGGAGGTCGCAGCCCCAGCATTTT

J gene: TRBJ1-5
D gene: TRBD1
clone size: .
V gene: TRBV12-5
CDR3 protein: CASGTGQGEYQPQHF
CDR3 DNA: TGTGCTAGTGGTACAGGACAGGGGGAATACCAGCCCCAGCATTTT

J gene: TRBJ2-2
D gene: .
clone size: .
V gene: TRBV7-8
CDR3 protein: CASSLAGGEYTGELFF
CDR3 DNA: TGTGCCAGCAGCTTAGCCGGCGGGGAGTACACCGGGGAGCTGTTTTTT

J gene: TRBJ1-2
D gene: .
clone size: few
V gene: TRBV9
CDR3 protein: CASSVGLSGGNYGYTF
CDR3 DNA: TGTGCCAGCAGCGTAGGTCTGTCCGGAGGAAACTATGGCTACACCTTC

J gene: TRBJ1-6
D gene: .
clone size: .
V gene: TRBV5-6
CDR3 protein: CASSLGAPGSPLHF
CDR3 DNA: TGTGCCAGCAGCCTAGGGGCCCCCGGATCACCCCTCCACTTT

J gene: TRBJ1-1
D gene: TRBD1
clone size: .
V gene: TRBV27
CDR3 protein: CASSWGRGMNTEAFF
CDR3 DNA: TGTGCCAGCAGCTGGGGCAGGGGGATGAACACTGAAGCTTTCTTT